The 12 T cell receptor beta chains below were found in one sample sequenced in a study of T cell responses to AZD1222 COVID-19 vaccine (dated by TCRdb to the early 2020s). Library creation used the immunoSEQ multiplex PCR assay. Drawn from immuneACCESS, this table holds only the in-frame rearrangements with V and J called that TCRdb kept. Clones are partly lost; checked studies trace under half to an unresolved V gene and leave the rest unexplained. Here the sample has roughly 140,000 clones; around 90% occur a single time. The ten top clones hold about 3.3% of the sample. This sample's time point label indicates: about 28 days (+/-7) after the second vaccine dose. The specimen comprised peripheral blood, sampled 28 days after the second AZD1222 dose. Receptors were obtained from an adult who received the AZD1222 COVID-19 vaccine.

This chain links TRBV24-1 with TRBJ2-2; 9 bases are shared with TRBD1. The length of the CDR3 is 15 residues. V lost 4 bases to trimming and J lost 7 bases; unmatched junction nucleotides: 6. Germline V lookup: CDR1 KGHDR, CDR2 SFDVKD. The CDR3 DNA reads TGTGCCACCAGTGACCCTACAGGGGGCGGCGGGGAGCTGTTTTTT. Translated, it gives CATSDPTGGGGELFF.

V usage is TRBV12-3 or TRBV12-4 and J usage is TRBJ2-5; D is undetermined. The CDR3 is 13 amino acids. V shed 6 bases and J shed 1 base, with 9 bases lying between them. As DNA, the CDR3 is TGTGCCAGCAGGGGTATCGGCCAAGAGACCCAGTACTTC. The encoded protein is CASRGIGQETQYF.

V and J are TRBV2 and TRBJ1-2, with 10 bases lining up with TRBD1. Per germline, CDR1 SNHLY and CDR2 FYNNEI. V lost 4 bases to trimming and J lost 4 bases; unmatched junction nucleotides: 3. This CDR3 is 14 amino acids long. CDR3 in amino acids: CASSGGQGTYGYTF. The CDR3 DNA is TGTGCCAGCAGTGGGGGACAGGGGACCTATGGCTACACCTTC. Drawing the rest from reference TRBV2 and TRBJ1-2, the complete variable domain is EPEVTQTPSHQVTQMGQEVILRCVPISNHLYFYWYRQILGQKVEFLVSFYNNEISEKSEIFDDQFSVERPDGSNFTLKIRSTKLEDSAMYFCASSGGQGTYGYTFGSGTRLTVV.

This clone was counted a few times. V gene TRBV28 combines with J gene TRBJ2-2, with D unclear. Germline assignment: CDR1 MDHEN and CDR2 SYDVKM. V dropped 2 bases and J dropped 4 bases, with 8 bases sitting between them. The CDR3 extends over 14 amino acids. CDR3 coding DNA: TGTGCCAGCAGTTTACCCCCCGGCACCGGGGAGCTGTTTTTT. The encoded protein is CASSLPPGTGELFF.

CDR3 loop: CASRYRGTNEKLFF. The CDR3 DNA reads TGTGCCAGCAGATACAGGGGAACTAATGAAAAACTGTTTTTT. The chain recombines TRBV3-1 (or the pseudogene TRBV3-2) with TRBJ1-4; the match to TRBD1 covers 7 bases. V lost 6 bases and J lost 1; bases outside the gene matches: 2. There are 14 residues in the CDR3. Per germline, CDR1 LGHDT and CDR2 YNNKEL (reference sequence).

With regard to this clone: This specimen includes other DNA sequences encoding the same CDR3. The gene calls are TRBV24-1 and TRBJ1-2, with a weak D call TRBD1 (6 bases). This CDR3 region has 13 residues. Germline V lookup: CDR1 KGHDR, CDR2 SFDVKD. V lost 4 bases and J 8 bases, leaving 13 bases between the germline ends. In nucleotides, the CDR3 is TGTGCCACCAGTGAGGGGGGGGCGCGAGGCTACACCTTC. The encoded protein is CATSEGGARGYTF.

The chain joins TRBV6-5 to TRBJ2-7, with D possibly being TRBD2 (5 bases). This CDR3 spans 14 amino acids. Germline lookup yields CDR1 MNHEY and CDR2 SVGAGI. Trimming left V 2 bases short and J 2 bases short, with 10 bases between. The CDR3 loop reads CASSYGGFAYEQYF. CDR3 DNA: TGTGCCAGCAGTTACGGCGGGTTCGCCTACGAGCAGTACTTC.

Written as DNA, the CDR3 is TGTGCCACCAGTGATCGATACGAGGGCTACACCTTC. Encoded protein: CATSDRYEGYTF. V is TRBV24-1 and J is TRBJ1-2; D not resolved. V was pared by 3 bases and J by 8 bases, with 9 bases between. The CDR3 has 12 residues. Looked up from germline, CDR1 is KGHDR and CDR2 is SFDVKD.

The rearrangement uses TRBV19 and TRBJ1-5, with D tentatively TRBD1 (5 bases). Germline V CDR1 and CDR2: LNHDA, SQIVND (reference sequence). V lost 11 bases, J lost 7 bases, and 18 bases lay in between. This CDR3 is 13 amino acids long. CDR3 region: CARDSRNMQPQHF. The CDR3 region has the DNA TGTGCCCGTGACAGCCGGAATATGCAGCCCCAGCATTTT.

This chain's CDR3 is CASSLQGVTNEKLFF. For the CDR3, the DNA is TGTGCCAGCTCACTACAAGGGGTAACTAATGAAAAACTGTTTTTT. This chain uses TRBV18 with TRBJ1-4, with a weak D call TRBD1 (5 bases). Germline CDR1 reads KGHSH; CDR2 reads LQKENI. The length of the CDR3 is 15 residues. The V and J ends lost 4 bases and 1 base respectively, with 10 bases between them.

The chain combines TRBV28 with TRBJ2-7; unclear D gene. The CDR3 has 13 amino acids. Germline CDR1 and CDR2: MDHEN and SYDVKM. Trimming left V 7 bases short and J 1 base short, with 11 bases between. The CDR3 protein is CASINPNSYEQYF. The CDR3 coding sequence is TGTGCCAGCATTAATCCGAATTCCTACGAGCAGTACTTC.

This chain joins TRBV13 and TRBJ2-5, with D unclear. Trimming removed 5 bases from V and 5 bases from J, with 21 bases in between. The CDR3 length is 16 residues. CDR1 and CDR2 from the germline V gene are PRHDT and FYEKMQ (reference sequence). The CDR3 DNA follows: TGTGCCAGCAGCCTCGGGTGGGGAAATGGGCGGGAGACCCAGTACTTC. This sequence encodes CASSLGWGNGRETQYF.